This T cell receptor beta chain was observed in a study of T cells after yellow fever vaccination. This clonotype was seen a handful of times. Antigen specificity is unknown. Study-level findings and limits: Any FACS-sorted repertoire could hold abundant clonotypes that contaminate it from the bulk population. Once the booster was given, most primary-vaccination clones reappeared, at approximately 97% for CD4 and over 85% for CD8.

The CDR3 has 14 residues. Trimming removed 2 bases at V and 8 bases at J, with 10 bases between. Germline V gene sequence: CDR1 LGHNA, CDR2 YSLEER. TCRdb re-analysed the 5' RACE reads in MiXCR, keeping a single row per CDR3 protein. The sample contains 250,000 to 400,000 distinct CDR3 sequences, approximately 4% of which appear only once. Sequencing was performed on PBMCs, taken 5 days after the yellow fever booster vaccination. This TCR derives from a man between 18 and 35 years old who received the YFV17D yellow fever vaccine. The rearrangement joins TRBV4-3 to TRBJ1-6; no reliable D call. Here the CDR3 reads CASSQTSGDSPLHF. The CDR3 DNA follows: TGCGCCAGCAGCCAAACCAGCGGCGATTCACCCCTCCACTTT.